A selection of T cell receptor beta chains follows, all from one sample in a study of CD8+ T cells in alopecia areata. Here immunoSEQ multiplex PCR was the method, and the copy in TCRdb shows in-frame clones only, minus some. The sample includes 100,000 to 150,000 clones, 61% of them seen just once. Specimen: CD4+ T cells sorted from blood, collected at week 4, from a patient treated with tofacitinib. Receptors were obtained from a human donor with alopecia areata. Each CDR3 is given with its conserved first and last residue. A D gene is named only where the DNA matches it firmly. Clone size is shown for a subset of rows, as once, few, many or a class of expanded clone.

TRBD1,TRBJ2-4,TRBV30,-,CAYNPGQALAKNIQYF,TGTGCCTACAATCCTGGACAGGCACTAGCCAAAAACATTCAGTACTTC
-,TRBJ1-5,TRBV10-3,-,CASSYMGVGQPQHF,TGTGCCAGCAGTTACATGGGGGTTGGCCAGCCCCAGCATTTT
-,TRBJ2-2,TRBV9,-,CASSRIPNTGELFF,TGTGCCAGCAGCCGCATACCGAACACCGGGGAGCTGTTTTTT
-,TRBJ2-7,TRBV2,-,CASSEPNSYEQYF,TGTGCCAGCAGTGAGCCCAACAGCTACGAGCAGTACTTC
-,TRBJ2-3,TRBV2,-,CASSEEGQGGDTQYF,TGTGCCAGCAGTGAAGAGGGCCAGGGTGGGGATACGCAGTATTTT
TRBD1,TRBJ2-2,TRBV29-1,few,CSVDKGQGANTGELFF,TGCAGCGTTGACAAGGGACAGGGGGCTAACACCGGGGAGCTGTTTTTT
-,TRBJ2-3,TRBV29-1,-,CSAEVGQATDTQYF,TGCAGCGCCGAAGTCGGACAAGCGACAGATACGCAGTATTTT
TRBD2,TRBJ2-1,TRBV15,-,CATSRPARGDEQFF,TGTGCCACCAGCAGACCCGCGCGGGGGGATGAGCAGTTCTTC
-,TRBJ1-4,TRBV5-1,-,CASSLGLVANEKLFF,TGCGCCAGCAGCTTGGGGTTAGTGGCTAATGAAAAACTGTTTTTT
TRBD1,TRBJ1-2,TRBV29-1,-,CSARDRGLGGYTF,TGCAGCGCTCGGGACAGGGGGCTTGGTGGCTACACCTTC
TRBD1,TRBJ2-1,TRBV5-1,-,CASSYLSGQGASYEQFF,TGCGCCAGCAGCTACCTTTCCGGACAGGGGGCGAGCTATGAGCAGTTCTTC
TRBD2,TRBJ2-3,TRBV2,-,CASSMPTSGRPDTQYF,TGTGCCAGCAGTATGCCAACTAGCGGGAGACCAGATACGCAGTATTTT
-,TRBJ2-7,TRBV10-3,-,CAIKCDGSMCEQYF,TGTGCCATCAAATGTGATGGTAGTATGTGCGAGCAGTACTTC
-,TRBJ2-7,TRBV29-1,-,CSVVTIGQTYEQYF,TGCAGCGTCGTAACTATTGGACAGACCTACGAGCAGTACTTC
-,TRBJ2-3,TRBV4-3,-,CASSPEYADTQYF,TGCGCCAGCAGCCCCGAGTACGCAGATACGCAGTATTTT
TRBD2,TRBJ2-1,TRBV5-1,-,CASKAGVGGVYNEQFF,TGCGCCAGCAAAGCGGGAGTAGGTGGGGTCTACAATGAGCAGTTCTTC
-,TRBJ2-7,TRBV6-6,-,CASSYSMTRPTYEQYF,TGTGCCAGCAGTTACTCGATGACACGACCGACCTACGAGCAGTACTTC
-,TRBJ2-7,TRBV7-9,few,CASSSTAMSSYEQYF,TGTGCCAGCAGCTCGACAGCCATGTCATCCTACGAGCAGTACTTC
-,TRBJ2-3,TRBV7-3,-,CASSSTGLRTDTQYF,TGTGCCAGCAGCTCCACGGGACTGCGCACAGATACGCAGTATTTT
TRBD1,TRBJ1-1,TRBV5-6,-,CASSLGTGDEAFF,TGTGCCAGCAGCTTAGGGACAGGGGATGAAGCTTTCTTT
-,TRBJ1-5,TRBV15,-,CATSREIVSSNQPQHF,TGTGCCACCAGCAGAGAAATCGTGAGTAGCAATCAGCCCCAGCATTTT
TRBD1,TRBJ2-3,TRBV5-1,few,CASSLKLSGDSMADTQYF,TGCGCCAGCAGCTTAAAGCTGTCCGGGGACAGCATGGCAGATACGCAGTATTTT
-,TRBJ2-6,TRBV4-1,-,CASAGLLSGANVLTF,TGCGCCAGCGCCGGTCTCCTCTCTGGGGCCAACGTCCTGACTTTC
TRBD1,TRBJ1-5,TRBV28,-,CASSFSRTGTTQPQHF,TGTGCCAGCAGTTTTTCAAGGACAGGGACTACTCAGCCCCAGCATTTT
-,TRBJ2-2,TRBV7-2,-,CASAMRLNTGELFF,TGTGCCAGCGCTATGCGGCTGAACACCGGGGAGCTGTTTTTT
TRBD1,TRBJ1-2,TRBV18,-,CASSVDRGDGYTF,TGTGCCAGCTCAGTAGACAGGGGAGATGGCTACACCTTC
-,TRBJ2-2,TRBV7-3,-,CASSLGPFEAGELFF,TGTGCCAGCAGCTTGGGCCCCTTTGAGGCCGGGGAGCTGTTTTTT
TRBD1,TRBJ2-7,TRBV7-2,-,CASSEYRTGTGGQYF,TGTGCCAGCAGCGAATACCGTACCGGGACAGGGGGGCAGTACTTC
TRBD1,TRBJ1-5,TRBV19,-,CASSEQGAGNQPQHF,TGTGCCAGTAGTGAACAGGGGGCAGGCAATCAGCCCCAGCATTTT
TRBD2,TRBJ2-3,TRBV29-1,few,CSVISGRVLSQYF,TGCAGCGTGATTAGCGGGAGGGTCCTGTCGCAGTATTTT
-,TRBJ2-1,TRBV6-5,-,CASSYQWDGGYEQFF,TGTGCCAGCAGTTACCAGTGGGATGGGGGATATGAGCAGTTCTTC
-,TRBJ2-5,TRBV20-1,-,CSARALETQYF,TGCAGTGCTAGAGCATTAGAGACCCAGTACTTC
TRBD1,TRBJ2-5,TRBV29-1,-,CSARIQGSNQETQYF,TGCAGCGCCAGGATACAGGGGTCGAATCAAGAGACCCAGTACTTC
-,TRBJ2-5,TRBV4-3,-,CASSQDVREETQYF,TGCGCCAGCAGCCAAGATGTCCGTGAAGAGACCCAGTACTTC
-,TRBJ2-3,TRBV14,-,CASSALGADTQYF,TGTGCCAGCAGCGCACTAGGAGCAGATACGCAGTATTTT
-,TRBJ2-3,TRBV7-2,few,CASSWKPKDTQYF,TGTGCCAGCAGCTGGAAACCCAAAGATACGCAGTATTTT
-,TRBJ2-3,TRBV9,-,CASSVASRSTDTQYF,TGTGCCAGCAGCGTAGCTAGCAGGAGCACAGATACGCAGTATTTT
TRBD2,TRBJ2-3,TRBV7-3,-,CASSPRLAGADTQYF,TGTGCCAGCAGCCCTCGACTAGCGGGGGCAGATACGCAGTATTTT
TRBD2,TRBJ2-7,TRBV7-2,few,CASSPLGLAASYEQYF,TGTGCCAGCAGCCCCCTAGGACTAGCGGCGTCCTACGAGCAGTACTTC
-,TRBJ2-5,TRBV7-2,once,CASSLENEETQYF,TGTGCCAGCAGCTTAGAAAACGAAGAGACCCAGTACTTC
TRBD2,TRBJ2-2,TRBV6-5,once,CASSYTSGANTGELFF,TGTGCCAGCAGTTACACTAGCGGGGCGAACACCGGGGAGCTGTTTTTT
-,TRBJ1-2,TRBV29-1,-,CSVDVRTNYGYTF,TGCAGCGTTGATGTGAGGACTAACTATGGCTACACCTTC
-,TRBJ2-3,TRBV7-3,-,CASSSGRNTDTQYF,TGTGCCAGCAGCTCCGGACGGAACACAGATACGCAGTATTTT
-,TRBJ2-2,TRBV6-5,-,CACGRLGWGTGELFF,TGTGCCTGCGGCCGGTTGGGGTGGGGCACCGGGGAGCTGTTTTTT
-,TRBJ1-4,TRBV7-2,-,CASSLAGGKREKLFF,TGTGCCAGCAGCTTAGCGGGGGGGAAAAGAGAAAAACTGTTTTTT
-,TRBJ1-1,TRBV29-1,-,CSVGEIEAFF,TGCAGCGTTGGGGAGATTGAAGCTTTCTTT
-,TRBJ2-5,TRBV7-2,-,CASSVRRGGETQYF,TGTGCCAGCAGCGTCCGGCGAGGCGGAGAGACCCAGTACTTC
-,TRBJ2-5,TRBV18,-,CASSRFRGVQETQYF,TGTGCCAGCTCACGCTTTCGTGGGGTGCAAGAGACCCAGTACTTC
-,TRBJ1-5,TRBV15,-,CATSSRVNQPQHF,TGTGCCACCAGCAGCAGAGTAAATCAGCCCCAGCATTTT
TRBD2,TRBJ2-7,TRBV2,-,CASSEARDSRGTIYEQYF,TGTGCCAGCAGTGAAGCCCGGGACTCGCGGGGGACCATCTACGAGCAGTACTTC
TRBD2,TRBJ2-5,TRBV5-1,-,CASSLAGGQETQYF,TGCGCCAGCAGCTTAGCGGGGGGACAAGAGACCCAGTACTTC
-,TRBJ2-2,TRBV15,-,CATSRDRGGNGQGGGELFF,TGTGCCACCAGCAGAGATCGGGGCGGGAACGGCCAGGGTGGCGGGGAGCTGTTTTTT
-,TRBJ2-7,TRBV5-6,few,CASSLAAGHMDEQYF,TGTGCCAGCAGCTTGGCAGCGGGACATATGGACGAGCAGTACTTC
TRBD1,TRBJ2-2,TRBV7-9,-,CASSRGTGRVTGELFF,TGTGCCAGCAGCCGCGGGACAGGGCGGGTCACCGGGGAGCTGTTTTTT
TRBD2,TRBJ2-7,TRBV9,few,CASSVGTNSYEQYF,TGTGCCAGCAGCGTCGGGACTAATTCCTACGAGCAGTACTTC
-,TRBJ1-1,TRBV5-6,-,CASSYPTGNTEAFF,TGTGCCAGCAGCTACCCGACAGGGAACACTGAAGCTTTCTTT
TRBD1,TRBJ2-6,TRBV29-1,-,CSVSGTESSGANVLTF,TGCAGCGTTTCCGGGACAGAGAGCTCTGGGGCCAACGTCCTGACTTTC